The rows below give T cell receptor beta chains drawn from one sample of a study of blood T cells in healthy people across ages. Each CDR3 protein gets one entry after TCRdb re-called the 5' RACE reads with MiXCR. The sample contains roughly 700,000 distinct CDR3 sequences, around 32% of which appear only once. Material: blood. These receptors were taken from a woman older than 75 in good health. The CDR3 runs from the conserved cysteine through the conserved F or W. D genes are given only for firm matches. Clone size is given for some rows only: seen once, a few or many times, or a class if the clone is expanded.

j_call	v_call	d_call	clone_size	cdr3_nt	cdr3_aa
TRBJ1-2	TRBV10-3	TRBD1	many	TGTGCCATCAGTGAACCGACAGGGGCAGGGGGCTACACCTTC	CAISEPTGAGGYTF
TRBJ1-2	TRBV3-1	-	many	TGTGCCAGCAGCGCTCTCGGTTATGGCTACACCTTC	CASSALGYGYTF
TRBJ2-7	TRBV5-1	TRBD2	-	TGCGCCAGCAGCTTGGGGGGACTAGTCTACAATGAGCAGTACTTC	CASSLGGLVYNEQYF
TRBJ2-1	TRBV3-1	-	-	TGTGCCAGCAGCCAAGATCGGCAGCTAGCGAGAAACAATGAGCAGTTCTTC	CASSQDRQLARNNEQFF
TRBJ2-2	TRBV3-1	-	-	TGTGCCAGCAGCCAATCTACCGGGGGGCTGTTTTTT	CASSQSTGGLFF
TRBJ2-3	TRBV6-2/TRBV6-3	-	many	TGTGCCAGCAAACAGAGCGGCACAGATACGCAGTATTTT	CASKQSGTDTQYF
TRBJ2-7	TRBV6-6	TRBD2	many	TGTGCCAGCAGTACCGGCTGGGGGGAGGGCTACGAGCAGTACTTC	CASSTGWGEGYEQYF
TRBJ2-1	TRBV7-2	TRBD2	many	TGTGCCAGCAGCTTAGCGGCTAGCGGGGGGGACAATGAGCAGTTCTTC	CASSLAASGGDNEQFF
TRBJ2-5	TRBV5-1	TRBD2	-	TGCGCCAGCAGCCTACTACTCCGACTAGCGGGGTATGAGACCCAGTACTTC	CASSLLLRLAGYETQYF
TRBJ2-7	TRBV10-3	-	many	TGTGCCATCAATGAGGGGCGGGTCGACGAGCAGTACTTC	CAINEGRVDEQYF
TRBJ2-3	TRBV5-1	TRBD2	many	TGCGCCAGCAGCTTGAACCCTAGCGGGGGAACAGATACGCAGTATTTT	CASSLNPSGGTDTQYF
TRBJ1-1	TRBV5-1	-	-	TGCGCCAGCAGCTCGGCCCTGAACACTGAAGCTTTCTTT	CASSSALNTEAFF
TRBJ2-4	TRBV6-2/TRBV6-3	-	-	TGTGCCAGCAGTTACGAGCGCCTAGCCAAAAACATTCAGTACTTC	CASSYERLAKNIQYF
TRBJ2-1	TRBV20-1	TRBD2	-	TGCAGTGCTAGCGGGGGGGGTGAGCAGTTCTTC	CSASGGGEQFF
TRBJ2-1	TRBV6-2/TRBV6-3	-	-	TGTGCCACGGGGGTCTCCTACAATGAGCAGTTCTTC	CATGVSYNEQFF
TRBJ2-5	TRBV10-3	TRBD1	many	TGTGCCATCAGTGAAGGCCAGGGGGCAGAGACCCAGTACTTC	CAISEGQGAETQYF
TRBJ2-7	TRBV6-2/TRBV6-3	-	many	TGTGCCAGCAGTTACTCCACCCGGACACCTACCTACGAGCAGTACTTC	CASSYSTRTPTYEQYF
TRBJ2-3	TRBV7-9	TRBD1	many	TGTGCCAGCAGCTTCCTCGGGACAGGGTTTTTTGACACGCAGTATTTT	CASSFLGTGFFDTQYF
TRBJ2-1	TRBV20-1	TRBD2	many	TGCAGTGCCCTGGGACTAAAATCCTACAATGAGCAGTTCTTC	CSALGLKSYNEQFF
TRBJ1-2	TRBV3-1	TRBD1	many	TGTGCCAGCAGCCAGAATACAGGGGGCGCGAGTGGCTACACCTTC	CASSQNTGGASGYTF
TRBJ2-1	TRBV20-1	-	-	TGCAGTGCTAGCCGGACCGGTAATGAGCAGTTCTTC	CSASRTGNEQFF
TRBJ2-1	TRBV28	-	-	TGTGCCAGCTCAGGACAGCGCATTTTCTTC	CASSGQRIFF
TRBJ2-1	TRBV14	-	many	TGTGCCAGCAGCCAAGATCTAGGGGGGATGGAAAGCTCCTACAATGAGCAGTTCTTC	CASSQDLGGMESSYNEQFF
TRBJ2-1	TRBV20-1	TRBD2	-	TGCAGCGGGACTAGCGGGTCCTACAATGAGCAGTTCTTC	CSGTSGSYNEQFF
TRBJ2-7	TRBV9	-	many	TGTGCCAGCAGCGTAGCGGATAATCTGGGCGAGCAGTACTTC	CASSVADNLGEQYF
TRBJ2-1	TRBV18	TRBD2	many	TGTGCCAGCTCACCGGGGAGGGGTGAGCAGTTCTTC	CASSPGRGEQFF
TRBJ2-5	TRBV12-3/TRBV12-4	-	-	TGTGCCAGCAGTTTGGTCGGTCTTGGGACCCAGTACTTC	CASSLVGLGTQYF
TRBJ1-5	TRBV20-1	-	many	TGCAGTGCTAGAGATGTGGGTCGGGGGACTACCCAGCCCCAGCATTTT	CSARDVGRGTTQPQHF
TRBJ2-3	TRBV6-1	-	many	TGTGCCAGCAGTGAATTTACAGATACGCAGTATTTT	CASSEFTDTQYF
TRBJ2-3	TRBV7-2	-	many	TGTGCCAGCAGCTTAGACGCGGGCACAGATACGCAGTATTTT	CASSLDAGTDTQYF
TRBJ1-2	TRBV28	TRBD1	-	TGTGCCAGCAGGCTAATGACAGGGAAAGATTTAGGTGCTAACTATGGCTACACCTTC	CASRLMTGKDLGANYGYTF
TRBJ2-5	TRBV20-1	-	once	TGCAGTGCAAATAGCGGCCTCCAAGAGACCCAGTACTTC	CSANSGLQETQYF
TRBJ2-7	TRBV7-2	-	many	TGTGCCAGCAGCGAAGACCCGGGGAGGCAGTACTTC	CASSEDPGRQYF
TRBJ2-7	TRBV4-3	TRBD1	-	TGCGCCAGCAGCCAAGGGGACAGCGGCTCCTACGAGCAGTACTTC	CASSQGDSGSYEQYF
TRBJ2-3	TRBV20-1	TRBD2	many	TGCAGTGCTAGAGATCCGACTGGTAGCGGGGATACGCAGTATTTT	CSARDPTGSGDTQYF
TRBJ2-3	TRBV7-9	TRBD2	many	TGTGCCAGCAGCTCGAGGGGACTAGCGGGGAACACAGATACGCAGTATTTT	CASSSRGLAGNTDTQYF
TRBJ1-5	TRBV7-2	-	few	TGTGCCAGCAGCTTAGTGGGGGGCGCAGTTCAACCCCAGCATTTT	CASSLVGGAVQPQHF
TRBJ2-7	TRBV2	-	once	TGTGCCAGCAAAGAACGGGGAGGAGGGGGCGAGCAGTACTTC	CASKERGGGGEQYF
TRBJ2-4	TRBV5-6	TRBD1	-	TGTGCCAGCAGCTTAGGACAGGGTAGTCGCATTCAGTACTTC	CASSLGQGSRIQYF
TRBJ1-2	TRBV10-3	TRBD1	many	TGTGCCATCAGCCCGACAGGGACACGAACTAACTATGGCTACACCTTC	CAISPTGTRTNYGYTF
TRBJ1-2	TRBV4-2	-	few	TGTGCCAGCCTTCGTTCAGAATCTAACTATGGCTACACCTTC	CASLRSESNYGYTF
TRBJ1-1	TRBV2	-	few	TGTGCCAGCGGACGGGCGGCAATCACTGAAGCTTTCTTT	CASGRAAITEAFF
TRBJ2-7	TRBV7-2	-	-	TGTGCCAGTAGCCCCTCTGGGCTGTCATCCTACGAGCAGTACTTC	CASSPSGLSSYEQYF
TRBJ2-5	TRBV5-1	TRBD1	many	TGCGCCAGCAGACCACTAAGGGGACAGGGGGCTCAGGAGACCCAGTACTTC	CASRPLRGQGAQETQYF
TRBJ2-7	TRBV28	-	many	TGTGCCAGCAGTTACCGAAACTCCTACGAGCAGTACTTC	CASSYRNSYEQYF
TRBJ1-5	TRBV10-3	-	many	TGTGCCATCGGTTTCTATAGCAATCAGCCCCAGCATTTT	CAIGFYSNQPQHF
TRBJ1-1	TRBV6-5	TRBD1	-	TGTGCCAGCAGTAAAACAGGGGGCGCAGTAGTTACTGAAGCTTTCTTT	CASSKTGGAVVTEAFF
TRBJ1-1	TRBV19	-	few	TGTGCCAGTAGTCTCCGGGGCGGAGGCAACACTGAAGCTTTCTTT	CASSLRGGGNTEAFF
TRBJ2-3	TRBV10-3	-	-	TGTGCCATCAGTGAGTCTGCGGGATCGGCAGATACGCAGTATTTT	CAISESAGSADTQYF
TRBJ2-5	TRBV6-1	TRBD1	-	TGTGCCAGCATGCTTACAGGGGGCCAAGAGACCCAGTACTTC	CASMLTGGQETQYF
TRBJ2-1	TRBV9	-	few	TGTGCCAGCAGCGTATTCAGCGGATTAAGGAGCTCCTACAATGAGCAGTTCTTC	CASSVFSGLRSSYNEQFF
TRBJ2-5	TRBV7-2	-	-	TGTGCCAGCAGCTTAATGGGACCCCTAGGTTCAGAGACCCAGTACTTC	CASSLMGPLGSETQYF
TRBJ1-1	TRBV3-1	-	-	TGTGCCACCGTCGGGGTGGGGGGCACTGAAGCTTTCTTT	CATVGVGGTEAFF
TRBJ1-2	TRBV7-9	-	few	TGTGCCAGCAGAGCCCCGGCGCACAGGGGCTACACCTTC	CASRAPAHRGYTF
TRBJ1-1	TRBV20-1	TRBD1	few	TGCAGTGCTAGCCATCCGGGACAGGGGAGAAACACTGAAGCTTTCTTT	CSASHPGQGRNTEAFF
TRBJ2-1	TRBV6-1	TRBD2	many	TGTGCCAGCAGTAAACTAGCGGGGGGGCACTACCTACAGAATGAGCAGTTCTTC	CASSKLAGGHYLQNEQFF
TRBJ2-3	TRBV15	-	-	TGTGCCACCAGCAGAGGACAGCCTAGCACAGATACGCAGTATTTT	CATSRGQPSTDTQYF
TRBJ1-5	TRBV20-1	-	many	TGCAGTGCCCCCGGGGGAGGCAATCAGCCCCAGCATTTT	CSAPGGGNQPQHF
TRBJ1-6	TRBV27	-	many	TGTGCCAGCAGTCCCCACGGACAGTTTAATTCACCCCTCCACTTT	CASSPHGQFNSPLHF
TRBJ2-6	TRBV27	-	-	TGTGCCAGCAGTTCAAAGGGGGCTGGGGCCAACGTCCTGACTTTC	CASSSKGAGANVLTF